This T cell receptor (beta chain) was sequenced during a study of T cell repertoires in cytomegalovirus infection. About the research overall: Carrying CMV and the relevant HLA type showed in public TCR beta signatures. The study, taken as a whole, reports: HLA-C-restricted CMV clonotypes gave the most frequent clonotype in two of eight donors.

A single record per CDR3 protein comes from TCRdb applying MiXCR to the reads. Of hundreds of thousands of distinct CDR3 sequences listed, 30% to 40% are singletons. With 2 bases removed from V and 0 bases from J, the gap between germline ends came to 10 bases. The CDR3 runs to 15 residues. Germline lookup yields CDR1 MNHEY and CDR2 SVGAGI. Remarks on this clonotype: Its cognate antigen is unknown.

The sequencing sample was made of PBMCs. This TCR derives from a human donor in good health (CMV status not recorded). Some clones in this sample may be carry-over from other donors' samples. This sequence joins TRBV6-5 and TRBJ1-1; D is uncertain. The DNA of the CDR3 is TGTGCCAGCAGTTACGGAGGAAACATGAACACTGAAGCTTTCTTT. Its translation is CASSYGGNMNTEAFF.